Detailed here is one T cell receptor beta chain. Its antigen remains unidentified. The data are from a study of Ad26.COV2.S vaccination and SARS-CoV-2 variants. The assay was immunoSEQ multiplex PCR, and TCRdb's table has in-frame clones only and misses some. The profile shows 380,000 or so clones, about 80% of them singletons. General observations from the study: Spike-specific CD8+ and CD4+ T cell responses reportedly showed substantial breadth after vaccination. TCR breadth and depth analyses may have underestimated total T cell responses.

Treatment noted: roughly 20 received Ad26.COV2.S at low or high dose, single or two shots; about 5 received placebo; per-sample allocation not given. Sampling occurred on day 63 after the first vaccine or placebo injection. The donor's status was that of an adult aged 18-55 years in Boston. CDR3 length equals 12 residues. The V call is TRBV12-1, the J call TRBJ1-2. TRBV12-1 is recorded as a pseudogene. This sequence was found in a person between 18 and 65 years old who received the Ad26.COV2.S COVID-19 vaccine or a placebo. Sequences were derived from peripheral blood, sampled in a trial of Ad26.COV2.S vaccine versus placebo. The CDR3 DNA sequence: TGTGCCCCCCGGTGGGGGGCGGATGGCTACACCTTC. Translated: CAPRWGADGYTF.